This section outlines one T cell receptor beta chain sequence together with its context. The TCR beta repertoire was assessed by survey-level immunoSEQ sequencing. Sequencing was performed with immunoSEQ multiplex PCR; in TCRdb, only in-frame clones are kept and a portion is missing. The sample includes roughly 68,000 clones, around 93% of them seen just once. Per germline, CDR1 SGHKS and CDR2 YYEKEE (reference sequence). Deletions cut 0 bases from V and 5 bases from J, with 12 bases between. This CDR3 has 14 residues. What was sequenced was PBMCs. This clonotype was sampled from a middle-aged man with rheumatoid arthritis. V usage is TRBV5-5 and J usage is TRBJ2-7; D is perhaps TRBD1 (5 bases). The CDR3 sequence is CASSLADRSHEQYF. The CDR3 nucleotides read TGTGCCAGCAGCTTGGCCGACAGAAGTCACGAGCAGTACTTC.